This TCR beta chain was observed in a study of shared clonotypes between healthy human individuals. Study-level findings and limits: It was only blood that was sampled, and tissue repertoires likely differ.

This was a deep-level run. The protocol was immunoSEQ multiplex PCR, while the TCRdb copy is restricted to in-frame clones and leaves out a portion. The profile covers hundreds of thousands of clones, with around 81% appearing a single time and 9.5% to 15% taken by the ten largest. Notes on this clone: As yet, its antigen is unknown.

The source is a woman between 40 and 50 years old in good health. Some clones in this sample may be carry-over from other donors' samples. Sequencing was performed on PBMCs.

CDR3 in amino acids: CASKASGGVYEQYF. The CDR3 DNA is TGTGCCAGCAAGGCTAGCGGAGGGGTGTACGAGCAGTACTTC. The V gene is TRBV21-1, the J gene TRBJ2-7; the table's D call TRBD2 went unverified against the DNA. TRBV21-1 is described as a pseudogene. This CDR3 has 14 amino acids.